This TCR beta chain was obtained from a study of T cell responses to AZD1222 COVID-19 vaccine. Assay: immunoSEQ multiplex PCR; the TCRdb copy retains only in-frame clones and omits some. This sample yields 150,000 to 200,000 clones, of which 92% are seen a single time; approximately 1.3% belongs to the top ten. For this clone: As yet, its antigen is unknown. Distinct nucleotide sequences in the sample also encode this CDR3.

Study-level findings and limits: The span of vaccine-associated CD4 TCRs extended across spike, with dominance at 160-218 and 743-854.

Sample: peripheral blood, taken 28 days after the second AZD1222 dose. The TCR was taken from an adult who received the AZD1222 COVID-19 vaccine.

DNA of the CDR3: TGCGCCAGCAGCTTCGGGGACAGGGGTTACGAGCAGTACTTC. Encoded protein: CASSFGDRGYEQYF. The rearrangement uses TRBV5-1 and TRBJ2-7; the match to TRBD1 covers 10 bases. The CDR3 consists of 14 residues. Trimming at V came to 2 bases and at J to 4 bases, leaving 3 bases not matched to a gene. Germline CDR1 reads SGHRS; CDR2 reads YFSETQ.